This TCR beta chain was captured in a study of T cells in Graves' hyperthyroidism and ophthalmopathy. V shed 4 bases and J shed 1 base, with 8 bases lying between them. CDR1 is SQVTM, CDR2 ANQGSEA, per germline. This CDR3 is built from 13 residues. Regions amplified from RNA transcripts were the TCR beta CDR3 regions. Carried out on the TCR CDR3, a first-round RT-PCR used the HTBI primer set. TCRdb processed the multiplex PCR reads anew with MiXCR; each CDR3 protein has one entry. The table shows roughly 500,000 distinct CDR3 sequences, with 46% occurring only once. This chain links TRBV29-1 with TRBJ1-5; D uncertain. The specimen was peripheral blood or thyroid tissue (not recorded which). The sequence was obtained from an adult woman with Graves' disease, either hyperthyroidism or ophthalmopathy (not recorded which). The CDR3 DNA reads TGCAGCGTTGGGGATATAAGCAATCAGCCCCAGCATTTT. This gives the protein CSVGDISNQPQHF.